Listed here are 27 T cell receptor beta chains from one sample, sequenced in a study of blood T cell repertoires in COVID-19. TCRdb's copy holds only in-frame clones and misses some; the assay was immunoSEQ multiplex PCR. Of roughly 140,000 clones listed, 81% are singletons. Sample: peripheral blood. These receptors originate from a human donor in a cohort sampled during active COVID-19.

The J gene is TRBJ1-2, the V gene TRBV10-3; 7 bases align to TRBD1. This CDR3 contains 14 residues. The junction had 7 bases not matched to a gene; V was cut back by 2 bases and J by 7 bases. CDR1 ENHRY and CDR2 SYGVKD come from the germline V gene. The CDR3 reads CAISETGERGGYTF. CDR3 bases: TGTGCCATCAGTGAGACAGGGGAAAGAGGTGGCTACACCTTC.

This clone occurred once. V gene TRBV27 combines with J gene TRBJ2-3; tentatively, D is TRBD2 (5 bases). The germline V and J ends were trimmed by 3 bases and 1 base, with 11 bases remaining between them. Germline V gene sequence: CDR1 MNHEY, CDR2 SMNVEV (reference sequence). CDR3 length: 15 amino acids. CDR3 DNA: TGTGCCAGCAGTTTGTCGGGGTCGGGCACAGATACGCAGTATTTT. Its translation: CASSLSGSGTDTQYF.

This sequence joins TRBV28 and TRBJ2-7; D perhaps matches TRBD1 (6 bases). V lost 3 bases to trimming and J lost 5 bases, with 14 bases between them. The germline CDR1 and CDR2 sequences are MDHEN and SYDVKM. CDR3 length: 14 residues. The CDR3 spells CASSLGDWGHEQYF. The CDR3 DNA reads as TGTGCCAGCAGTTTGGGCGATTGGGGGCACGAGCAGTACTTC.

The chain joins TRBV5-4 to TRBJ2-5, with 15 nucleotides matching TRBD2. J was trimmed by 7 bases and V by 4 bases; bases with no gene match: 5. The CDR3 is 15 residues long. Germline V gene lookup returns CDR1 SGHNT and CDR2 YYREEE (reference sequence). CDR3 sequence (DNA): TGTGCCAGCAGCCCCTGGACTAGCGGGGGGGGGACCCAGTACTTC. Protein product: CASSPWTSGGGTQYF.

The CDR3 DNA follows: TGTGCCAGCCGGACAGGGACCTACGAGCAGTACTTC. Translation: CASRTGTYEQYF. J is TRBJ2-7 and V is TRBV6-5; 8 positions agree with TRBD1. This CDR3 comprises 12 residues. J was trimmed by 2 bases and V by 8 bases; bases with no gene match: 2. Germline CDR1 and CDR2: MNHEY and SVGAGI.

The genes are TRBV4-3 and TRBJ1-5; the D is unclear. Trimming left V 0 bases short and J 2 bases short, with 8 bases between. Germline CDR1 reads LGHNA; CDR2 reads YSLEER. This CDR3 contains 15 residues. The CDR3 DNA reads as TGCGCCAGCAGCCAAGATGCGGTTGGCAATCAGCCCCAGCATTTT. Amino acids: CASSQDAVGNQPQHF.

V gene TRBV7-9 combines with J gene TRBJ1-2; no clear D gene. V was trimmed by 5 bases and J by 3 bases, leaving 13 bases between them. CDR1 is SEHNR and CDR2 is FQNEAQ in the germline V gene (reference sequence). The CDR3 sequence is 14 residues long. CDR3 nucleotide sequence: TGTGCCAGCAGCCCCCCCTTGTTAGACTATGGCTACACCTTC. Its protein product is CASSPPLLDYGYTF.

The rearrangement links TRBV7-2 to TRBJ1-4, with no clear D. The CDR3 runs to 13 residues. With 3 bases removed from V and 5 bases from J, the gap between germline ends came to 7 bases. In germline, CDR1 is SGHTA, CDR2 FQGNSA. Here the CDR3 reads CASSFGRNEKLFF. CDR3 DNA sequence: TGTGCCAGCAGCTTTGGGAGAAATGAAAAACTGTTTTTT.

The genes are TRBV6-1 and TRBJ2-1; 8 bases map to TRBD1. V dropped 3 bases and J dropped 3; count of bases not matched to a gene: 7. The CDR3 contains 16 residues. Germline V gene lookup returns CDR1 MNHNS and CDR2 SASEGT. The CDR3 protein is CASSDPRTGIYNEQFF. The CDR3 region has the DNA TGTGCCAGCAGTGATCCGAGGACAGGGATCTACAATGAGCAGTTCTTC.

The chain carries TRBV18 and TRBJ1-3; D not certain. Trimming left V 2 bases short and J 0 bases short, with 8 bases between. CDR1 is KGHSH, CDR2 LQKENI, per germline. The CDR3 is made up of 15 amino acids. CDR3 nucleotides: TGTGCCAGCTCACCAGGGCAGAACTCTGGAAACACCATATATTTT. Amino acids: CASSPGQNSGNTIYF.

The chain joins TRBV7-8 to TRBJ1-4, with 8 bases that match TRBD1. CDR1 and CDR2 (germline): SGHVS, FQNEAQ. Unmatched junction bases numbered 7, after V lost 8 bases and J lost 5 bases. The CDR3 spans 14 residues. CDR3 sequence (DNA): TGTGCCAGCGGGACAGGTGTTACGAATGAAAAACTGTTTTTT. Its protein product is CASGTGVTNEKLFF.

CDR3 region: CATSDWSSGRASDEQFF. The CDR3 nucleotides read TGTGCCACCAGTGATTGGTCTAGCGGGAGGGCCTCGGATGAGCAGTTCTTC. V gene TRBV24-1 combines with J gene TRBJ2-1; the match to TRBD2 covers 12 bases. Germline loops: CDR1 KGHDR, CDR2 SFDVKD. V shed 2 bases and J 8 bases; nucleotides not matched to a gene: 9. This CDR3 contains 17 residues.

V is TRBV29-1 and J is TRBJ2-7; D gene ambiguous. V was pared by 5 bases and J by 0 bases, with 11 bases between. Germline V lookup: CDR1 SQVTM, CDR2 ANQGSEA. This CDR3 comprises 13 residues. The CDR3 coding sequence is TGCAGCGTTCAGGTATTTAGCTCCTACGAGCAGTACTTC. It yields the protein CSVQVFSSYEQYF.

The chain has TRBV19 and TRBJ2-6, with TRBD2 as a possible D gene (6 bases). The CDR3 is made up of 15 amino acids. CDR1 is LNHDA, CDR2 SQIVND, per germline (reference sequence). V was pared by 5 bases and J by 4 bases, with 12 bases between. CDR3 DNA: TGTGCCAGTAGTTCCCCGGGGGACGGGGCCAACGTCCTGACTTTC. Protein: CASSSPGDGANVLTF.

The J gene is TRBJ1-5, the V gene TRBV6-2 or TRBV6-3; D is unclear. The CDR3 totals 18 residues. In germline, CDR1 is MNHEY, CDR2 SVGEGT. V was pared by 0 bases and J by 4 bases, with 19 bases between. Here the CDR3 reads CASSYSIVSHLENQPQHF. The CDR3 coding sequence is TGTGCCAGCAGTTACTCGATAGTAAGCCATCTGGAGAATCAGCCCCAGCATTTT.

The chain is built from TRBV7-9 and TRBJ2-5, with 13 positions matching TRBD2. V dropped 3 bases and J dropped 5; count of bases not matched to a gene: 3. The CDR3 loop spans 15 amino acids. Germline values: CDR1 SEHNR, CDR2 FQNEAQ (reference sequence). Here the CDR3 reads CASSFQLAGGETQYF. In nucleotides, the CDR3 is TGTGCCAGCAGCTTCCAACTAGCGGGAGGGGAGACCCAGTACTTC.

This chain connects TRBV20-1 to TRBJ2-1; 10 bases align to TRBD2. V lost 3 bases to trimming and J lost 5 bases; unmatched junction nucleotides: 7. Germline loops: CDR1 DFQATT, CDR2 SNEGSKA (reference sequence). The CDR3 has 15 residues. CDR3 sequence reads: CSASVRTSGNNEQFF. DNA for the CDR3: TGCAGTGCTAGTGTTCGGACTAGCGGCAACAATGAGCAGTTCTTC.

The gene calls are TRBV28 and TRBJ1-5; D gene unclear. The CDR3 is 12 amino acids. Trimming took off 6 bases at V and 6 bases at J, with 9 bases between the two ends. Germline-derived CDR1 and CDR2 are MDHEN and SYDVKM. The DNA of the CDR3 is TGTGCCAGCAGACTCCAAGCTCAGCCCCAGCATTTT. Translated, it gives CASRLQAQPQHF.

This clone has only a few counts. This chain joins TRBV11-2 and TRBJ2-1, with 11 bases identical to TRBD2. The CDR3 totals 17 residues. V was pared by 0 bases and J by 15 bases, with 16 bases of the junction left unmatched. Germline V gene data show CDR1 as SGHAT and CDR2 as FQNNGV. The CDR3: CASSLDGGFSGRARGFF. The CDR3 DNA follows: TGTGCCAGCAGCTTAGATGGGGGGTTTAGCGGGAGGGCCCGTGGGTTCTTC.

This chain links TRBV5-4 with TRBJ2-7, with 9 positions matching TRBD1. Germline V CDR1 and CDR2: SGHNT, YYREEE (reference sequence). V dropped 0 bases and J dropped 4; count of bases not matched to a gene: 2. CDR3 size: 14 residues. CDR3: CASSLGGQGYEQYF. CDR3 in DNA: TGTGCCAGCAGCTTGGGTGGACAGGGGTACGAGCAGTACTTC.

The chain couples TRBV9 to TRBJ2-1, with 8 bases fitting TRBD2. The germline gives CDR1 SGDLS, CDR2 YYNGEE. There are 16 residues in the CDR3. The V gene end was trimmed by 0 bases and the J gene end by 2 bases; junction bases not matched to a gene: 4. The CDR3 DNA reads as TGTGCCAGCAGCGTAGTAATAGCGGGAACCTACAATGAGCAGTTCTTC. As protein: CASSVVIAGTYNEQFF.

The CDR3 is CASSLGQGAADTQYF. The CDR3 DNA is TGTGCCAGCAGCCTGGGACAGGGGGCCGCAGATACGCAGTATTTT. This chain links TRBV5-4 with TRBJ2-3, with 12 bases aligning to TRBD1. This CDR3 comprises 15 residues. Germline CDR1 is SGHNT and CDR2 is YYREEE (reference sequence). V lost 4 bases, J lost 4 bases, and 4 bases stayed unmatched. The variable domain in full, with the rest retrieved from reference TRBV5-4 and TRBJ2-3, is ETGVTQSPTHLIKTRGQQVTLRCSSQSGHNTVSWYQQALGQGPQFIFQYYREEENGRGNFPPRFSGLQFPNYSSELNVNALELDDSALYLCASSLGQGAADTQYFGPGTRLTVL.

V and J are TRBV28 and TRBJ1-2; D remains ambiguous. Germline V gives CDR1 MDHEN, CDR2 SYDVKM. The CDR3 extends over 13 amino acids. Trimming took off 0 bases at V and 3 bases at J, with 5 bases between the two ends. CDR3 in DNA: TGTGCCAGCAGTTTATGGTCAGACTATGGCTACACCTTC. Translation gives CASSLWSDYGYTF.

The rearrangement links TRBV29-1 to TRBJ1-1; D remains unclear. Per the germline V gene, CDR1 is SQVTM and CDR2 is ANQGSEA. V shed 6 bases and J shed 8 bases, with 7 bases lying between them. The CDR3 extends over 9 amino acids. Here the CDR3 reads CSVDGEAFF. For the CDR3, the DNA is TGCAGCGTAGACGGGGAAGCTTTCTTT. Based on the CDR3 plus reference TRBV29-1 and TRBJ1-1, the full variable domain is SAVISQKPSRDICQRGTSLTIQCQVDSQVTMMFWYRQQPGQSLTLIATANQGSEATYESGFVIDKFPISRPNLTFSTLTVSNMSPEDSSIYLCSVDGEAFFGQGTRLTVV.

The V call is TRBV18, the J call TRBJ2-7; 8 nucleotides line up with TRBD2. The CDR3 runs 17 residues. With 3 bases clipped from V and 4 bases from J, the junction kept 14 bases outside the gene matches. CDR1 and CDR2 from the germline V gene are KGHSH and LQKENI. This CDR3 is CASSPSGPGLVRYEQYF. In nucleotides, the CDR3 is TGTGCCAGCTCACCTTCTGGTCCGGGACTAGTGAGGTACGAGCAGTACTTC.

The chain links TRBV28 to TRBJ2-7, with a weak D call TRBD2 (6 bases). The CDR3 extends over 16 amino acids. V gave up 5 bases and J gave up 3 bases, with 20 bases separating them. Germline values: CDR1 MDHEN, CDR2 SYDVKM. The CDR3 region is CASSAPGLHFGYEQYF. The CDR3 DNA is TGTGCCAGCAGTGCGCCGGGACTCCACTTCGGCTACGAGCAGTACTTC.

J is TRBJ2-7 and V is TRBV28; 14 nucleotides align to TRBD2. Germline V CDR1 and CDR2: MDHEN, SYDVKM. V was clipped by 3 bases and J by 1 base; unmatched bases: 5. The CDR3 consists of 17 residues. This CDR3 is CASSFGGTSGSSYEQYF. In DNA, the CDR3 is TGTGCCAGCAGTTTCGGGGGGACTAGCGGGAGTTCCTACGAGCAGTACTTC.